This T cell receptor beta chain was profiled in a study of identical twins. Broader study findings: Researchers reported excess low generation probability among twin-shared out-of-frame alpha sequences. With beta out-of-frame sequences, excess sharing by twins was weaker.

MiXCR, applied by TCRdb to the 5' RACE reads, yields one record per CDR3 protein. The repertoire has approximately 700,000 distinct CDR3 sequences, 6.1% of them found once; the top ten carry about 1.8%. Only healthy Caucasians were included as donors. This clonotype has a handful of counts. Antigen specificity is unknown. The CDR3 runs 17 residues. Germline values: CDR1 LGHNA, CDR2 YSLEER. Between the trimmed V and J ends, which lost 4 bases and 1 base, there was a span of 16 bases. Material: naive T cells sorted from blood. This sequence was found in a man aged 18 to 35 in good health. The chain carries TRBV4-3 and TRBJ2-2, with D perhaps assigned TRBD1 or TRBD2 (5 bases each). In DNA, the CDR3 is TGCGCCAGCAGCCGCGCTGCCGGGACCCGGAACACCGGGGAGCTGTTTTTT. This encodes CASSRAAGTRNTGELFF.